These 17 T cell receptor beta chains originate from one sample sequenced in a study of T-cell reconstitution after alpha-beta-depleted transplantation in children. TCRbeta library preparation incorporated unique molecular identifiers. TCRdb passed the PCR reads through MiXCR, listing each CDR3 protein once. The sample includes around 580,000 distinct CDR3 sequences, roughly 24% of them seen just once. The sample here was PBMCs, mostly from graft donor cells, taken 360 days after TCRalphabeta/CD19-depleted stem cell transplant. These receptors were obtained from a boy in the first two years of life who had a stem cell transplant for acute myeloid leukemia, so the T cells may come from the graft donor.

The V gene is TRBV5-1, the J gene TRBJ2-3; no firm D call. This CDR3 is built from 13 residues. Germline V lookup: CDR1 SGHRS, CDR2 YFSETQ. V lost 2 bases, J lost 6 bases, and 10 bases lay in between. For the CDR3, the DNA is TGCGCCAGCAGCTTACGACCTGGGGATACGCAGTATTTT. Its protein product is CASSLRPGDTQYF.

This rearrangement joins TRBV5-1 to TRBJ2-7, with 10 bases identical to TRBD1. The CDR3 is 13 residues long. The V segment lost 4 bases and the J segment 5 bases; nucleotides outside the gene matches: 3. Germline CDR1 SGHRS, CDR2 YFSETQ. The CDR3 spells CASSRDRGDEQYV. In DNA, the CDR3 is TGCGCCAGCAGCAGGGACAGGGGCGACGAGCAGTACGTC.

This clonotype was observed at least ten times. This chain joins TRBV29-1 and TRBJ2-2; possible D gene TRBD2, 5 bases. Germline lookup yields CDR1 SQVTM and CDR2 ANQGSEA. V shed 6 bases and J shed 0 bases, with 11 bases lying between them. This CDR3 is built from 14 residues. The CDR3: CSVRGITNTGELFF. The CDR3, as DNA: TGCAGCGTCCGGGGAATTACGAACACCGGGGAGCTGTTTTTT.

V and J are TRBV20-1 and TRBJ2-7; D possibly corresponds to TRBD2 (7 bases). Looked up from germline, CDR1 is DFQATT and CDR2 is SNEGSKA (reference sequence). Trimming removed 0 bases from V and 5 bases from J, with 26 bases in between. The CDR3 length is 18 residues. The CDR3 sequence: CSARDRGGGAGPVNEQYF. In nucleotides, the CDR3 is TGCAGTGCTAGAGATCGGGGTGGGGGGGCCGGTCCGGTCAACGAGCAGTACTTC.

This clonotype occurred many times. The V and J genes are TRBV5-1 and TRBJ2-3; the D is unclear. CDR1 and CDR2 (germline): SGHRS, YFSETQ. The V end was cut by 0 bases, the J end by 5 bases, with 7 bases between. This CDR3 is 13 amino acids long. The CDR3 loop is CASSLGSRDTQYF. The DNA of the CDR3 is TGCGCCAGCAGCTTGGGTAGTCGAGATACGCAGTATTTT.

This chain joins TRBV12-3 or TRBV12-4 and TRBJ1-1, with D possibly TRBD1 on 5 matching bases. The CDR3 covers 14 residues. V lost 3 bases and J lost 5, with 13 bases in between. The CDR3 region has the DNA TGTGCCAGCAGTTTGGGGGGGGTGGAGACTGAAGCTTTCTTT. Protein product: CASSLGGVETEAFF.

In this sample, this clonotype turned up a few times. J is TRBJ2-5 and V is TRBV12-3 or TRBV12-4, with D possibly being TRBD1 (7 bases). The CDR3 covers 13 residues. V gave up 8 bases and J gave up 2 bases, with 12 bases separating them. The DNA of the CDR3 is TGTGCCAGCCAGGAGGGGGCACAAGAGACCCAGTACTTC. As protein: CASQEGAQETQYF.

This clonotype showed up many times. V gene TRBV7-9 combines with J gene TRBJ2-7, with 9 bases matching TRBD1. This CDR3 has 16 amino acids. Germline V gene lookup returns CDR1 SEHNR and CDR2 FQNEAQ (reference sequence). Trimming cost V 5 bases and J 1 base; bases outside gene matches: 9. The CDR3 protein is CASSQSPGQGSYEQYF. The CDR3, as DNA: TGTGCCAGCAGCCAATCCCCGGGACAGGGTTCCTACGAGCAGTACTTC.

This clonotype was counted ten times or more. The chain recombines TRBV29-1 with TRBJ2-5; D not certain. Trimming took off 0 bases at V and 5 bases at J, with 4 bases between the two ends. The CDR3 consists of 11 residues. The germline V gene encodes CDR1 SQVTM and CDR2 ANQGSEA. CDR3 protein: CSVEEGETQYF. The CDR3 nucleotides read TGCAGCGTTGAAGAAGGGGAGACCCAGTACTTC.

This clonotype was detected only a few times. The rearrangement links TRBV4-3 to TRBJ2-1, with D possibly being TRBD2 (5 bases). Germline V gene data show CDR1 as LGHNA and CDR2 as YSLEER. Deletions cut 5 bases from V and 0 bases from J, with 17 bases between. The CDR3 is 17 amino acids. The DNA of the CDR3 is TGCGCCAGCAGCTTCTGGGGAGTAGGAGGCTCCTACAATGAGCAGTTCTTC. Its translation is CASSFWGVGGSYNEQFF.

The rearrangement uses TRBV6-1 and TRBJ2-3, with 12 bases lining up with TRBD2. Germline V CDR1 and CDR2: MNHNS, SASEGT. CDR3 length equals 17 residues. Trimming took 6 bases from V and 2 from J; bases not matched to a gene: 9. The CDR3 DNA follows: TGTGCCAGCAGCCGCTGGACTAGCGGGGACATCACAGATACGCAGTATTTT. Its protein is CASSRWTSGDITDTQYF.

This clonotype appeared a few times. The gene calls are TRBV5-4 and TRBJ1-2; D call uncertain. The ends were cut back, 4 bases at V and 7 bases at J, with 20 bases in the middle. The CDR3 spans 15 residues. The germline V gene encodes CDR1 SGHNT and CDR2 YYREEE (reference sequence). The CDR3 region has the DNA TGTGCCAGCAGCCGCTATATCGACTACCTCTCTGGCTACACCTTC. Protein: CASSRYIDYLSGYTF.

The chain carries TRBV4-3 and TRBJ1-1; D is unresolved. CDR1 LGHNA and CDR2 YSLEER come from the germline V gene. The length of the CDR3 is 13 residues. Trimming cost V 7 bases and J 0 bases, with 9 bases left between them. The CDR3 sequence: CASTRTVNTEAFF. CDR3 DNA: TGCGCCAGCACCCGGACGGTGAACACTGAAGCTTTCTTT.

This clonotype turned up a few times. The J gene is TRBJ2-7, the V gene TRBV10-3, with a weak D call TRBD1 (6 bases). V was pared by 8 bases and J by 1 base, with 12 bases between. In germline, CDR1 is ENHRY, CDR2 SYGVKD. The CDR3 extends over 13 amino acids. The CDR3 DNA reads TGTGCCATCCCGACAGGAGATTCCTACGAGCAGTACTTC. Protein sequence: CAIPTGDSYEQYF.

This clonotype was detected many times. This chain connects TRBV5-1 to TRBJ1-1; a possible D gene is TRBD1 (5 bases). V gave up 5 bases and J gave up 1 base, with 12 bases separating them. Germline CDR1 SGHRS, CDR2 YFSETQ. The CDR3 sequence is 14 residues long. The CDR3 DNA follows: TGCGCCAGCAGGCTAGGAGGGGCGAACACTGAAGCTTTCTTT. Residues: CASRLGGANTEAFF.

The chain recombines TRBV6-6 with TRBJ2-7; D is tentatively TRBD1 or TRBD2 (5 bases each). CDR1 and CDR2 from the germline V gene are MNHNY and SVGAGI (reference sequence). The CDR3 is 12 amino acids. CDR3: CASSYSGERIAV. In DNA form, the CDR3 reads TGTGCCAGCAGTTACTCGGGGGAAAGGATTGCAGTC.

This clonotype appeared many times. The chain has TRBV13 and TRBJ2-7; the D gene is possibly TRBD1 (6 bases). From germline, CDR1 is PRHDT and CDR2 FYEKMQ (reference sequence). The CDR3 has 16 amino acids. V shed 5 bases and J shed 1 base, with 18 bases lying between them. This CDR3 is CASSPVGTPVSYEQYV. DNA of the CDR3: TGTGCCAGCAGCCCAGTGGGGACACCTGTTTCCTACGAGCAGTACGTC.